This T cell receptor beta chain was obtained from a study of regulatory T cells in long-lasting Graves disease. The CDR3 length is 13 residues. The germline gives CDR1 DFQATT, CDR2 SNEGSKA (reference sequence). V lost 0 bases to trimming and J lost 8 bases, with 14 bases between them. The time point here: newly diagnosed GD, antithyroid drugs for less than 3 months. Following extraction of RNA from PBMCs, that RNA was used to make the TCR library. About this clonotype itself: Its target is unknown. A much larger clone differs by one base, so this may be a read error.

Study findings and constraints: Public clonotype sharing was higher in persistent than newly diagnosed patients.

Sequencing libraries for TCR beta were prepared with iRepertoire HTBI primers and Arm-PCR of CDR3 regions. TCRdb itself ran the multiplex PCR reads through MiXCR, one entry per CDR3 protein. The sample includes approximately 230,000 distinct CDR3 sequences, around 19% of them seen just once. Sample: peripheral blood mononuclear cells (PBMCs), taken at new diagnosis, from a patient treated with antithyroid drugs. V is TRBV20-1 and J is TRBJ2-7; TRBD1 is a possible D gene (6 bases). This TCR was sampled from a female donor with Graves disease. The CDR3 loop is CSARDFRGHKQYF. CDR3 nucleotide sequence: TGCAGTGCTAGAGATTTCCGGGGACACAAGCAGTACTTC.